A selection of T cell receptor beta chains follows, all from one sample in a study of cytomegalovirus exposure and HLA in healthy donors. Repertoires were generated with immunoSEQ multiplex PCR, while TCRdb's copy carries only in-frame clones and drops some. The sample totals about 200,000 clones. Specimen: PBMCs. These TCRs come from a girl aged 2 to 9 in good health and CMV-seropositive. Both conserved end residues are part of each CDR3. D genes are given only for firm matches.

TRBV7-2	TRBD1	TRBJ1-1	TGTGCCAGCAGCCGTTTAGGACAGGGAGGTGAAGCTTTCTTT	CASSRLGQGGEAFF
TRBV19	-	TRBJ1-1	TGTGCCAGTAGTCAACAGGGCCCCGCTTTCTTT	CASSQQGPAFF
TRBV2	-	TRBJ2-7	TGTGCCAGCAGTGAAAGGCCAGGTAGCTCCTACGAGCAGTACTTC	CASSERPGSSYEQYF
TRBV28	-	TRBJ1-2	TGTGCCAGCATAGTTACGGGGGGCGCACGGGGCTACACCTTC	CASIVTGGARGYTF
TRBV27	-	TRBJ1-2	TGTGCCAGCAGGGCTCTAGGAGGGAACTATGGCTACACCTTC	CASRALGGNYGYTF
TRBV6-5	TRBD2	TRBJ2-5	TGTGCCAGCAGTACGCGGCGGGAGGGCCGCGAGACCCAGTACTTC	CASSTRREGRETQYF
TRBV5-1	TRBD1	TRBJ2-6	TGCGCCAGCAGCGACGGGACAGGGTCAATTGGGGCCAACGTCCTGACTTTC	CASSDGTGSIGANVLTF
TRBV9	TRBD1	TRBJ1-2	TGTGCCAGCAGCGCGACAGGGGACTATGGCTACACCTTC	CASSATGDYGYTF
TRBV6-1	TRBD2	TRBJ2-5	TGTGCCAGCAGCCTACTAGCGGAAGAGACCCAGTACTTC	CASSLLAEETQYF
TRBV28	TRBD1	TRBJ1-1	TGTGCCAGCAGTGTAAGGCCAAAGACAGGGTTTCGTTCCTCCCACACTGAAGCTTTCTTT	CASSVRPKTGFRSSHTEAFF
TRBV10-1	TRBD1	TRBJ1-2	TGCGCCAGCAGTGACCCTGCAAAGGGGGCGTATGGCTACACCTTC	CASSDPAKGAYGYTF
TRBV5-4	TRBD1	TRBJ1-1	TGTGCCAGCAGCCCTAGGACAGGGAACACTGAAGCTTTCTTT	CASSPRTGNTEAFF
TRBV6-5	TRBD1	TRBJ2-3	TGTGCCAGCAGCCAGGGACAGGGGGCTGCAGATACGCAGTATTTT	CASSQGQGAADTQYF
TRBV30	TRBD2	TRBJ2-3	TGTGCCTGGAGTGTACTCGGGGGAGGGAGAAATACGCAGTATTTT	CAWSVLGGGRNTQYF
TRBV6-6	-	TRBJ2-2	TGTGCCAGCAGTTACTCGACCCCTATCGGGACCGGGGAGCTGTTTTTT	CASSYSTPIGTGELFF
TRBV4-1	-	TRBJ1-1	TGCGCCAGCAGCCATGGAGGAGACACTGAAGCTTTCTTT	CASSHGGDTEAFF
TRBV6-5	TRBD1	TRBJ1-1	TGTGCCACGAACAGGGGGCCGAACACTGAAGCTTTCTTT	CATNRGPNTEAFF
TRBV7-2	TRBD2	TRBJ2-3	TGTGCCAGCAGCTGGGGACTAGCGGGACGCACAGATACGCAGTATTTT	CASSWGLAGRTDTQYF
TRBV4-1	TRBD2	TRBJ2-7	TGCGCCAGCAGCCAAGATTTGGCTAGCGGGATCTCCTACGAGCAGTACTTC	CASSQDLASGISYEQYF
TRBV28	TRBD1	TRBJ1-2	TGTGCCAGCAGCCCACCGGACAGGGCACTAGCTAACTATGGCTACACCTTC	CASSPPDRALANYGYTF
TRBV7-2	-	TRBJ1-1	TGTGCCAGCAGCTTATCGTGGGGCGCAGGGTCGGCTTTCTTT	CASSLSWGAGSAFF
TRBV11-2	-	TRBJ1-4	TGTGCCAGCAGCCCGAGCGCTGATGAAAAACTGTTTTTT	CASSPSADEKLFF
TRBV18	-	TRBJ2-5	TGTGCCAGCTCACCACTGGAAGCGGCGGTCCCTCAAGAGACCCAGTACTTC	CASSPLEAAVPQETQYF
TRBV27	-	TRBJ2-7	TGTGCCACCCGGGATCAGAGCTCCTACGAGCAGTACTTC	CATRDQSSYEQYF
TRBV27	-	TRBJ1-4	TGTGCCAGCAGTTTAGGAACGGGTGGGGAAAAACTGTTTTTT	CASSLGTGGEKLFF
TRBV4-1	-	TRBJ2-3	TGCGCCAGCAGCCAAGATTGGGAGTTCACAGATACGCAGTATTTT	CASSQDWEFTDTQYF
TRBV27	-	TRBJ2-2	TGTGCCAGCAGTTTTGTAGCGGCCGGGGAGCTGTTTTTT	CASSFVAAGELFF
TRBV27	TRBD2	TRBJ2-1	TGTGCCAGCAGTTTAGAACGGACTAGCTCCTACAATGAGCAGTTCTTC	CASSLERTSSYNEQFF
TRBV11-2	-	TRBJ2-1	TGTGCCAGCAGGGGGGGGCGGGACTACAATGAGCAGTTCTTC	CASRGGRDYNEQFF
TRBV18	TRBD2	TRBJ2-7	TGTGCCAGCTCACCACAGACTAGCGGGATCTACGAGCAGTACTTC	CASSPQTSGIYEQYF
TRBV6-5	-	TRBJ2-2	TGTGCCAGCAGTTACGCAACTAGTGTCGGGGAGCTGTTTTTT	CASSYATSVGELFF
TRBV14	TRBD1	TRBJ2-5	TGTGCCAGCAGCCAAGGCACAGGGGGATCGCAAGAGACCCAGTACTTC	CASSQGTGGSQETQYF
TRBV11-2	-	TRBJ2-1	TGTGCCAGCAGCTTCCTTAGCTCCTACAATGAGCAGTTCTTC	CASSFLSSYNEQFF
TRBV2	-	TRBJ2-1	TGTGCCAGCAGTGAAGTGACAGGAATTATAAATGAGCAGTTCTTC	CASSEVTGIINEQFF
TRBV28	TRBD2	TRBJ2-1	TGTGCCAGCAGTTTCCCCCTAGCGGGAGGGCCGGATGAGCAGTTCTTC	CASSFPLAGGPDEQFF
TRBV7-9	TRBD1	TRBJ2-6	TGTGCCAGCAGCCCACCCGGGACAGCGATCGCCTCTGGGGCCAACGTCCTGACTTTC	CASSPPGTAIASGANVLTF
TRBV9	-	TRBJ2-1	TGTGCCAGCAGCGTAGAGGATGGAGGGAGCTCCTACAATGAGCAGTTCTTC	CASSVEDGGSSYNEQFF